The 25 T cell receptor beta chains below all came from one sample that was sequenced in a study of shared clonotypes between healthy human individuals (dated by TCRdb to about 2020). Receptors were amplified or captured by the immunoSEQ multiplex PCR assay. Entries here come from immuneACCESS through TCRdb and include only in-frame sequences with V and J called. Some clones fail to appear in such tables; in the studies checked, an unresolved V gene covers under half of the shortfall, and the cause of the remainder is unknown. For this sample the table gives about 2.4 million clones, of which 85% to 95% were detected only once. Roughly 0.15% of the sample is in the top ten clones. What was sequenced was naive CD4+ T cells sorted from blood. This specimen's cell subset or site label, per the study, means: CD45RA+ positively selected. The origin of the receptors is a man between 18 and 35 years old in good health.

This rearrangement joins TRBV5-4 to TRBJ2-3; tentatively, D is TRBD2 (6 bases). Trimming stripped 4 bases from V and 4 bases from J, with 16 bases between. Germline V gene data show CDR1 as SGHNT and CDR2 as YYREEE (reference sequence). The CDR3 is 15 amino acids. CDR3 residues: CASSESGRGADTQYF. The DNA for the CDR3 is TGTGCCAGCAGCGAGTCAGGTCGCGGGGCAGATACGCAGTATTTT.

V gene TRBV7-2 combines with J gene TRBJ1-1; maybe TRBD1 (5 bases). Germline lookup yields CDR1 SGHTA and CDR2 FQGNSA. There are 15 residues in the CDR3. V lost 0 bases and J lost 4, with 12 bases in between. DNA for the CDR3: TGTGCCAGCAGCTTAGCTCCAGGGTCGGGCACTGAAGCTTTCTTT. Protein: CASSLAPGSGTEAFF.

V usage is TRBV5-1 and J usage is TRBJ1-5, with 8 bases lining up with TRBD1. The CDR3 has 17 amino acids. J was trimmed by 6 bases and V by 0 bases; bases with no gene match: 11. Germline-derived CDR1 and CDR2 are SGHRS and YFSETQ. CDR3 coding DNA: TGCGCCAGCAGCTTGGGGACCGGGACAGGACGGGGTCAGCCCCAGCATTTT. It translates to CASSLGTGTGRGQPQHF.

This clone has just one count. The chain is built from TRBV18 and TRBJ2-5; TRBD1 might be the D (5 bases). Trimming stripped 3 bases from V and 5 bases from J, with 10 bases between. The CDR3 totals 13 residues. The V gene's germline CDR1 is KGHSH and CDR2 LQKENI. The CDR3 spells CASSPPGFETQYF. CDR3 bases: TGTGCCAGCTCACCGCCAGGGTTTGAGACCCAGTACTTC. The whole variable domain, filled in from reference TRBV18 and TRBJ2-5, reads NAGVMQNPRHLVRRRGQEARLRCSPMKGHSHVYWYRQLPEEGLKFMVYLQKENIIDESGMPKERFSAEFPKEGPSILRIQQVVRGDSAAYFCASSPPGFETQYFGPGTRLLVL.

V and J are TRBV7-2 and TRBJ1-1; 7 bases fit TRBD1. Germline lookup yields CDR1 SGHTA and CDR2 FQGNSA. This CDR3 spans 16 amino acids. V gave up 3 bases and J gave up 1 base; unmatched junction bases: 8. Here the CDR3 reads CASSFTGTVTNTEAFF. CDR3 DNA: TGTGCCAGCAGCTTCACCGGGACAGTGACGAACACTGAAGCTTTCTTT.

Here the CDR3 DNA reads TGTGCCTGGAGTGTACAAGTCAAAGACAGGTTCAATCAGCCCCAGCATTTT. Residues: CAWSVQVKDRFNQPQHF. The rearrangement links TRBV30 to TRBJ1-5, with a weak D call TRBD1 (6 bases). This CDR3 contains 17 residues. Germline V lookup: CDR1 GTSNPN, CDR2 SVGIG (reference sequence). Trimming pared 0 bases from V and 3 bases from J, leaving 18 bases between.

The V gene is TRBV5-6, the J gene TRBJ2-7; TRBD1 matches at 8 bases. Germline CDR1 SGHDT, CDR2 YYEEEE. The J segment lost 3 bases and the V segment lost 4 bases, leaving 6 bases of the junction unmatched. The length of the CDR3 is 14 residues. DNA for the CDR3: TGTGCCAGCAGCGGCGACAGGGGAGGCTACGAGCAGTACTTC. Its translation: CASSGDRGGYEQYF.

The chain is built from TRBV6-1 and TRBJ1-1; weak D call: TRBD1 (5 bases). Germline V gene data show CDR1 as MNHNS and CDR2 as SASEGT. Trimming took off 3 bases at V and 5 bases at J, with 10 bases between the two ends. This CDR3 spans 13 amino acids. This CDR3 is CASSDQGSTEAFF. Here the CDR3 DNA reads TGTGCCAGCAGTGACCAGGGAAGTACTGAAGCTTTCTTT.

The chain is built from TRBV5-4 and TRBJ2-6; 7 nucleotides line up with TRBD1. The J segment lost 0 bases and the V segment lost 5 bases, leaving 11 bases of the junction unmatched. The CDR3 is made up of 18 amino acids. CDR1 is SGHNT and CDR2 is YYREEE in the germline V gene (reference sequence). CDR3 residues: CASRDDRAKTSGANVLTF. The CDR3 nucleotides are TGTGCCAGCAGGGACGACAGGGCGAAAACCTCTGGGGCCAACGTCCTGACTTTC.

This chain uses TRBV6-1 with TRBJ1-3; D is perhaps TRBD1 (5 bases). This CDR3 contains 14 residues. V dropped 6 bases and J dropped 6 bases, with 15 bases sitting between them. The germline CDR1 and CDR2 sequences are MNHNS and SASEGT. DNA of the CDR3: TGTGCCAGCAGGACCCAGGGACTAGCAAACACCATATATTTT. Amino acids: CASRTQGLANTIYF.

The rearrangement uses TRBV9 and TRBJ2-3, with 7 bases aligning to TRBD2. Germline CDR1 SGDLS, CDR2 YYNGEE. The CDR3 is made up of 18 amino acids. V was clipped by 0 bases and J by 0 bases; unmatched bases: 10. The DNA of the CDR3 is TGTGCCAGCAGCGTAGCCCTAACTAGCGAACCTAGCACAGATACGCAGTATTTT. Its translation is CASSVALTSEPSTDTQYF.

The chain combines TRBV5-1 with TRBJ1-2; TRBD1 aligns across 7 bases. Germline lookup yields CDR1 SGHRS and CDR2 YFSETQ. J was trimmed by 7 bases and V by 1 base; bases with no gene match: 10. The CDR3 covers 15 residues. Written as DNA, the CDR3 is TGCGCCAGCAGCTTGTCCGGACAGGTGGATAGTGGCTACACCTTC. This gives the protein CASSLSGQVDSGYTF.

This chain links TRBV6-5 with TRBJ2-7, with D unclear. Trimming took off 4 bases at V and 4 bases at J, with 14 bases between the two ends. This CDR3 contains 14 residues. Germline values: CDR1 MNHEY, CDR2 SVGAGI. The CDR3 DNA is TGTGCCAGCAGTTTAGAACAGCCCCCTTACGAGCAGTACTTC. It is translated as CASSLEQPPYEQYF.

In the case of this clone: The same CDR3 is also encoded by other DNA sequences in this sample. The rearrangement links TRBV7-2 to TRBJ2-6; D is undetermined. The V and J ends lost 5 bases and 0 bases respectively, with 8 bases between them. The CDR3 is 15 residues long. Per germline, CDR1 SGHTA and CDR2 FQGNSA. The CDR3 loop is CASSLAGSGANVLTF. CDR3 DNA sequence: TGTGCCAGCAGCCTGGCAGGCTCTGGGGCCAACGTCCTGACTTTC.

V and J are TRBV9 and TRBJ2-3, with D perhaps matching TRBD2 (5 bases). The CDR3 sequence is 16 residues long. The germline gives CDR1 SGDLS, CDR2 YYNGEE. The germline V and J ends were trimmed by 4 bases and 1 base, with 16 bases remaining between them. For the CDR3, the DNA is TGTGCCAGCAGCCCGAGGGTCGTGGGAGGCACAGATACGCAGTATTTT. Translating it yields CASSPRVVGGTDTQYF.

The CDR3 sequence is CASSLLTGHHEAFF. The CDR3 DNA is TGTGCCAGCAGCCTCTTGACAGGCCATCATGAAGCTTTCTTT. This chain joins TRBV5-4 and TRBJ1-1; TRBD1 might be the D (6 bases). V shed 4 bases and J shed 7 bases, with 17 bases lying between them. Germline CDR1 reads SGHNT; CDR2 reads YYREEE (reference sequence). This CDR3 region has 14 residues.

V is TRBV5-1 and J is TRBJ2-3; 8 bases align to TRBD2. The CDR3 sequence is 15 residues long. V trimming: 4 bases; J trimming: 2 bases; junction bases outside the gene matches: 6. CDR1 is SGHRS, CDR2 YFSETQ, per germline. CDR3 DNA: TGCGCCAGCAGCCCTTCTAGCGGGCTCACAGATACGCAGTATTTT. It yields the protein CASSPSSGLTDTQYF. The full variable domain, rest sourced from reference TRBV5-1 and TRBJ2-3, is KAGVTQTPRYLIKTRGQQVTLSCSPISGHRSVSWYQQTPGQGLQFLFEYFSETQRNKGNFPGRFSGRQFSNSRSEMNVSTLELGDSALYLCASSPSSGLTDTQYFGPGTRLTVL.

This clone was recorded only once. V and J are TRBV7-2 and TRBJ2-7; TRBD1 might be the D (6 bases). The CDR3 sequence is 15 residues long. Germline V CDR1 and CDR2: SGHTA, FQGNSA. V lost 1 base to trimming and J lost 7 bases, with 17 bases between them. In nucleotides, the CDR3 is TGTGCCAGCAGCTTAGGACTATTGGACAGTCTTGAGCAGTACTTC. Translating it yields CASSLGLLDSLEQYF.

The chain carries TRBV5-1 and TRBJ2-1, with 7 bases matching TRBD2. The junction had 6 bases not matched to a gene; V was cut back by 3 bases and J by 0 bases. In germline, CDR1 is SGHRS, CDR2 YFSETQ. CDR3 length: 16 residues. In DNA, the CDR3 is TGCGCCAGCAGCTGGAGCGGGGCCCTCTCCTACAATGAGCAGTTCTTC. Amino acid sequence: CASSWSGALSYNEQFF.

This chain connects TRBV5-4 to TRBJ2-3, with 7 positions matching TRBD2. The J segment lost 2 bases and the V segment lost 1 base, leaving 4 bases of the junction unmatched. The CDR3 is made up of 15 amino acids. Germline-derived CDR1 and CDR2 are SGHNT and YYREEE (reference sequence). CDR3 loop: CASSLPGTNTDTQYF. The CDR3 DNA is TGTGCCAGCAGCTTGCCCGGGACTAACACAGATACGCAGTATTTT.

The rearrangement links TRBV6-1 to TRBJ1-2, with a tentative D call TRBD1 (6 bases). The ends were cut back, 3 bases at V and 7 bases at J, with 24 bases in the middle. The germline V gene encodes CDR1 MNHNS and CDR2 SASEGT. This CDR3 region has 17 residues. CDR3 nucleotide sequence: TGTGCCAGCAGTGACAGGGGATACAATTTCTGGTGGGGTGGCTACACCTTC. Its protein is CASSDRGYNFWWGGYTF.

The chain employs TRBV28 and TRBJ2-7; D gene unclear. The CDR3 length is 13 residues. Germline lookup yields CDR1 MDHEN and CDR2 SYDVKM. Trimming left V 6 bases short and J 2 bases short, with 11 bases between. The CDR3 bases are TGTGCCAGCAGCCGAGGAGAGGCCTACGAGCAGTACTTC. Translation: CASSRGEAYEQYF.

In its sample, this clone was seen once. V is TRBV11-1 and J is TRBJ2-5; D remains ambiguous. V lost 0 bases, J lost 8 bases, and 10 bases lay in between. Germline V CDR1 and CDR2: SGHAT, FQDESV (reference sequence). The CDR3 is made up of 13 amino acids. The CDR3 sequence: CASSLASYKTQYF. The CDR3 DNA sequence: TGTGCCAGCAGCTTAGCCAGCTACAAAACCCAGTACTTC.

The chain uses TRBV30 and TRBJ1-2, with D unresolved. The CDR3 sequence is 11 residues long. Germline assignment: CDR1 GTSNPN and CDR2 SVGIG (reference sequence). V was trimmed by 4 bases and J by 4 bases, leaving 7 bases between them. The CDR3 region has the DNA TGTGCCTGGAAGCCAGTCTATGGCTACACCTTC. The encoded protein is CAWKPVYGYTF. Full variable domain (outside the CDR3, taken from reference TRBV30 and TRBJ1-2): SQTIHQWPATLVQPVGSPLSLECTVEGTSNPNLYWYRQAAGRGLQLLFYSVGIGQISSEVPQNLSASRPQDRQFILSSKKLLLSDSGFYLCAWKPVYGYTFGSGTRLTVV.

The chain is built from TRBV5-1 and TRBJ1-1; weak D call: TRBD1 (5 bases). In germline, CDR1 is SGHRS, CDR2 YFSETQ. The germline V and J ends were trimmed by 1 base and 4 bases, with 14 bases remaining between them. The CDR3 is 15 residues long. CDR3 DNA: TGCGCCAGCAGCTTGCCGGGGCCCGGGGCCACTGAAGCTTTCTTT. Encoded protein: CASSLPGPGATEAFF.